What follows are 10 T cell receptor beta chains derived from one specimen sequenced in a study of graft-versus-host responses after intestinal transplantation (dated by TCRdb to the early 2020s). Their target antigens are unknown. This specimen's time point label, per the study, means: cells obtained before transplantation from donor or recipient. Receptor amplification or capture employed the immunoSEQ multiplex PCR assay. TCRdb obtained this table from immuneACCESS and retained in-frame rearrangements with V and J assigned. These tables miss some clones; where compared with another copy, unresolved V genes account for less than half of the shortfall, and the remainder is unexplained. The sample yields around 97,000 clones; more than 85% were counted once. The ten largest make up more than 0.9% of the sample. The source was unstimulated CD8+ T cells sorted from spleen or lymph node cells, collected before intestinal transplant. All receptors derive from a human donor who received an intestinal transplant.

V usage is TRBV5-4 and J usage is TRBJ1-4, with D uncertain. Trimming stripped 0 bases from V and 8 bases from J, with 2 bases between. CDR3 length: 11 residues. In germline, CDR1 is SGHNT, CDR2 YYREEE (reference sequence). The CDR3 sequence: CASSLGEKLFF. The CDR3 nucleotides read TGTGCCAGCAGCTTGGGAGAAAAACTGTTTTTT.

The chain links TRBV6-1 to TRBJ1-5, with D uncertain. This CDR3 region has 15 residues. Trimming took 3 bases from V and 0 from J, leaving 9 bases between them. The V gene's germline CDR1 is MNHNS and CDR2 SASEGT. The CDR3 nucleotides read TGTGCCAGCAGTGATTGGCTATATAGCAATCAGCCCCAGCATTTT. This codes for CASSDWLYSNQPQHF.

This clone was observed once. This chain links TRBV7-2 with TRBJ2-3, with TRBD2 as a possible D gene (6 bases). The CDR3 is made up of 16 amino acids. Deletions cut 5 bases from V and 4 bases from J, with 19 bases between. Germline loops: CDR1 SGHTA, CDR2 FQGNSA. Here the CDR3 DNA reads TGTGCCAGCAGCCACCGGGGACTCGTCGACCCAGATACGCAGTATTTT. It is translated as CASSHRGLVDPDTQYF.

V gene TRBV29-1 combines with J gene TRBJ1-1; weak D call: TRBD1 (6 bases). CDR1 and CDR2 (germline): SQVTM, ANQGSEA. The CDR3 runs 14 residues. V was trimmed by 7 bases and J by 7 bases, leaving 22 bases between them. CDR3 protein: CSGTPGAQGDEAFF. CDR3 nucleotides: TGCAGCGGCACCCCGGGGGCCCAGGGAGATGAAGCTTTCTTT.

The chain links TRBV19 to TRBJ1-3; tentatively, D is TRBD1 (5 bases). The V end was cut by 2 bases, the J end by 4 bases, with 9 bases between. The CDR3 totals 14 residues. Germline-derived CDR1 and CDR2 are LNHDA and SQIVND (reference sequence). Here the CDR3 DNA reads TGTGCCAGTAGTATAATCGGGGGAGGAAACACCATATATTTT. This translates into CASSIIGGGNTIYF.

This clone was detected only once. The chain couples TRBV7-2 to TRBJ1-2, with no clear D. CDR1 and CDR2 from the germline V gene are SGHTA and FQGNSA. This CDR3 has 13 amino acids. V was clipped by 4 bases and J by 4 bases, with 10 bases between them. The CDR3 DNA sequence: TGTGCCAGCAGCTACACTTACTCCTATGGCTACACCTTC. It specifies CASSYTYSYGYTF.

The chain couples TRBV2 to TRBJ2-1; D possibly uses TRBD1 or TRBD2 (5 bases each). The germline CDR1 and CDR2 sequences are SNHLY and FYNNEI. The CDR3 has 12 amino acids. Between the trimmed V and J ends, which lost 8 bases and 6 bases, there was a span of 11 bases. The DNA of the CDR3 is TGTGCCAGCCCGGGAAGGGGCAATGAGCAGTTCTTC. Protein product: CASPGRGNEQFF.

The chain carries TRBV2 and TRBJ2-3; tentatively, D is TRBD2 (5 bases). The germline CDR1 and CDR2 sequences are SNHLY and FYNNEI. V gave up 7 bases and J gave up 2 bases, with 16 bases separating them. The CDR3 contains 15 residues. The CDR3 sequence: CASMEAATITDTQYF. CDR3 in DNA: TGTGCCAGCATGGAGGCGGCAACAATCACAGATACGCAGTATTTT.

The chain combines TRBV5-1 with TRBJ2-1; no clear D. Germline-derived CDR1 and CDR2 are SGHRS and YFSETQ. The ends were cut back, 3 bases at V and 6 bases at J, with 4 bases in the middle. The CDR3 is made up of 11 amino acids. DNA for the CDR3: TGCGCCAGCAGCTCTAGCAATGAGCAGTTCTTC. Protein sequence: CASSSSNEQFF.

This chain links TRBV5-1 with TRBJ2-2; D might be TRBD2 (5 bases). The CDR3 is 15 residues long. The V end lost 0 bases, the J end lost 7 bases, and 13 bases lay between the germline ends. Germline CDR1 reads SGHRS; CDR2 reads YFSETQ. This CDR3 reads CASSLVLAFSGELFF. The CDR3 DNA follows: TGCGCCAGCAGCTTGGTGCTAGCTTTCAGCGGGGAGCTGTTTTTT.